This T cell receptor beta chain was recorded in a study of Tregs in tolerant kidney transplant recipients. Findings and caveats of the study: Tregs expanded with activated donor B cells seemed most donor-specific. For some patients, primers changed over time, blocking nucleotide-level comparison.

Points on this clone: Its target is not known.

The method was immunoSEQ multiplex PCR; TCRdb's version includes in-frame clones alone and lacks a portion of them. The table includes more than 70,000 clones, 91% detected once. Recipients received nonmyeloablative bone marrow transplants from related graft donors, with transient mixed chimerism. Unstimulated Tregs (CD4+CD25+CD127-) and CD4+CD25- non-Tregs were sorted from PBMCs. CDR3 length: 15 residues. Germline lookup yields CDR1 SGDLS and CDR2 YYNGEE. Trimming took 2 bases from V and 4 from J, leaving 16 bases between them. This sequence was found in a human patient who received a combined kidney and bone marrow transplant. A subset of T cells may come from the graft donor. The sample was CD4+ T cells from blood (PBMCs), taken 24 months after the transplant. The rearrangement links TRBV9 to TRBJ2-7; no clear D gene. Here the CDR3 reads CASSVRVLEHYEQYF. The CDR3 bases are TGTGCCAGCAGCGTCCGGGTCCTCGAACATTACGAGCAGTACTTC.